Listed below are T cell receptor beta chains from one sample, sequenced in a study of chemoradiotherapy in HPV16-positive cancers. The assay was immunoSEQ multiplex PCR, and TCRdb's table has in-frame clones only and misses some. The sample gives around 12,000 clones, approximately 89% of which show up once; 22% is in the top ten. The sequenced sample was blood, obtained from a patient who underwent chemoradiotherapy. The source is a human donor with HPV-associated anogenital cancer. Both conserved end residues are part of each CDR3. Each record gives: V gene, J gene, D gene, clone size, CDR3 DNA, CDR3 protein. A D gene is named only where the DNA matches it firmly. A clone size is listed for some rows: how often the clone was seen (once, few, many), or a class if it is expanded.

TRBV19	TRBJ2-1	TRBD1	.	TGTGCCAGTACTAGGGACAGAAGCTCCTACAATGAGCAGTTCTTC	CASTRDRSSYNEQFF
TRBV28	TRBJ1-2	.	.	TGTGCCAGCAGTCCTACCTGGGGATGGGGCTACACCTTC	CASSPTWGWGYTF
TRBV21-1	TRBJ1-6	.	.	TGTGCCAGCAGCACCCGCACAGGTGTGCGATCACCCCTCCACTTT	CASSTRTGVRSPLHF
TRBV4-2	TRBJ2-3	.	.	TGTGCCAGCTCGTCGAGGGGGGAGGGCACAGATACGCAGTATTTT	CASSSRGEGTDTQYF
TRBV7-9	TRBJ2-3	.	.	TGTGCCAGCAGCTTAACTGCAACCCCCACAGATACGCAGTATTTT	CASSLTATPTDTQYF
TRBV5-5	TRBJ1-6	.	.	TGTGCCAGCAGCGGACAGCTTTCACCCCTCCACTTT	CASSGQLSPLHF
TRBV18	TRBJ2-7	.	.	TGTGCCAGCTCACCAGTAGGGATTACCTACGAGCAGTACTTC	CASSPVGITYEQYF
TRBV19	TRBJ1-4	.	.	TGTGCCAGTAGTACACACCACGGGTTGGTAAAACTGTTTTTT	CASSTHHGLVKLFF
TRBV10-3	TRBJ2-1	.	.	TGTGCCATCAGTGAGATCAATGAGCAGTTCTTC	CAISEINEQFF
TRBV5-8	TRBJ1-1	TRBD1	once	TGTGCCAGCAGGCGGACAGGGTTTCGCACTGAAGCTTTCTTT	CASRRTGFRTEAFF
TRBV7-2	TRBJ2-2	.	.	TGTGCCAGCAGCCCACAAGCACTTAACACCGGGGAGCTGTTTTTT	CASSPQALNTGELFF
TRBV29-1	TRBJ1-6	.	.	TGCAGCGTTGAAGTTGCGGGCTGCGACTTT	CSVEVAGCDF
TRBV2	TRBJ2-7	.	.	TGTGCCAGCAGCGCCGGGATCCCCCCCTACGAGCAGTACTTC	CASSAGIPPYEQYF
TRBV5-1	TRBJ1-4	.	once	TGCGCCAGCAGCTTGGCCGAGGGGGGAAAACTGTTTTTT	CASSLAEGGKLFF
TRBV29-1	TRBJ2-7	.	.	TGCAGCGTGTTGATGGTGGATTCCTACGAGCAGTACTTC	CSVLMVDSYEQYF
TRBV4-1	TRBJ1-6	.	.	TGCGCCAGCAGCCAAGATTCATTCAACCCCTATAATTCACCCCTCCACTTT	CASSQDSFNPYNSPLHF
TRBV25-1	TRBJ2-7	.	once	TGTGCCAGCAGTGAATCAGAACAGGGTGCAGGCGAGCAGTACTTC	CASSESEQGAGEQYF
TRBV7-2	TRBJ1-5	.	.	TGTGCCAGCAGCTCCACAGGGAGATATCAGCCCCAGCATTTT	CASSSTGRYQPQHF
TRBV9	TRBJ2-1	TRBD2	.	TGTGCCAGCAGCGGGGGCGGGAGGGCCTTCTACAATGAGCAGTTCTTC	CASSGGGRAFYNEQFF
TRBV5-1	TRBJ1-2	.	.	TGCGCCAGCAGCTTGTCTTCTAGGGACCCCTCTGGCTACACCTTC	CASSLSSRDPSGYTF
TRBV7-9	TRBJ2-1	.	.	TGTGCCAGCAGACCCGTCCCAGGTAGTGAGCAGTTCTTC	CASRPVPGSEQFF
TRBV28	TRBJ1-2	TRBD1	.	TGTGCCAGCAGTCACCAGGGGGCGCAGTTCGATGGCTACACCTTC	CASSHQGAQFDGYTF
TRBV5-1	TRBJ1-1	.	.	TGCGCCAGCAGCTTGACGACTTTTGGCACTGAAGCTTTCTTT	CASSLTTFGTEAFF
TRBV29-1	TRBJ2-3	TRBD2	.	TGCAGCGTTCTCCGGGACTACACTGGCACAGATACGCAGTATTTT	CSVLRDYTGTDTQYF
TRBV7-2	TRBJ2-2	.	.	TGTGCCAGCAGCCCAATAGCCGGGACGGCTACCGGGGAGCTGTTTTTT	CASSPIAGTATGELFF
TRBV2	TRBJ1-1	.	few	TGTGCCAGCAGTGAACAATTTGCGGAGAACACTGAAGCTTTCTTT	CASSEQFAENTEAFF
TRBV7-9	TRBJ2-5	.	.	TGTGCCAGCAGCCCGGAGGGGACCCAGTACTTC	CASSPEGTQYF
TRBV27	TRBJ2-3	.	.	TGTGCCAGCAGTTTTTTCCCGGGGAGTCTTACGCAGTATTTT	CASSFFPGSLTQYF
TRBV18	TRBJ2-7	TRBD1	.	TGTGCCAGCTCACCCCTTAGCAGGACAGGGGGCTACGAGCAGTACTTC	CASSPLSRTGGYEQYF
TRBV23-1	TRBJ1-1	TRBD1	once	TGCGCCAGCAGTCAAGGGACAGCAACTTTCTTT	CASSQGTATFF
TRBV28	TRBJ2-7	TRBD1	once	TGTGCCAGCAGTGCCGGGACAGGGCAGGCGGCATCCTACGAGCAGTACTTC	CASSAGTGQAASYEQYF
TRBV2	TRBJ2-5	TRBD1	once	TGTGCCAGCGCCACAGGGGAAGAGACCCAGTACTTC	CASATGEETQYF
TRBV5-1	TRBJ2-3	TRBD2	.	TGCGCCAGCAGCTCAAGGACTAGCGGGGTTAGCACAGATACGCAGTATTTT	CASSSRTSGVSTDTQYF
TRBV7-2	TRBJ2-1	.	.	TGTGCCAGCAGCTTAAGGATGGATGAGCAGTTCTTC	CASSLRMDEQFF
TRBV4-2	TRBJ2-2	.	.	TGTGCCAGCAGCCACTTACAGCTGAACACCGGGGAGCTGTTTTTT	CASSHLQLNTGELFF
TRBV7-8	TRBJ1-5	TRBD1	.	TGTGCCAGCAGCTTACGGACAGGGATGGGCAATCAGCCCCAGCATTTT	CASSLRTGMGNQPQHF
TRBV15	TRBJ2-3	.	.	TGTGCCACTATGAGGGGCAGGGACGCAGATACGCAGTATTTT	CATMRGRDADTQYF
TRBV27	TRBJ2-5	TRBD2	.	TGTGCCAGCAGTTCACCGACTAGCGGAGGTAAAGAGACCCAGTACTTC	CASSSPTSGGKETQYF
TRBV5-4	TRBJ2-5	TRBD2	.	TGTGCCAGCAGAGGTAGCGGGAGGGCCAGGGAGACCCAGTACTTC	CASRGSGRARETQYF
TRBV19	TRBJ2-1	TRBD2	.	TGTGCCAGTAGCAGGACTAGCGGGAGCTACAATGAGCAGTTCTTC	CASSRTSGSYNEQFF
TRBV5-1	TRBJ1-2	.	.	TGCGCCAGCAGCTTGGCCTTAGCAAAGAACTATGGCTACACCTTC	CASSLALAKNYGYTF
TRBV4-1	TRBJ1-4	TRBD1	.	TGCGCCAGCAGCCAACCTAGACAGGGACGAGAAAAACTGTTTTTT	CASSQPRQGREKLFF
TRBV6-1	TRBJ1-1	.	.	TGTGCCAGCAGTGAAGTAATCGGGGGGGCTGAAGCTTTCTTT	CASSEVIGGAEAFF
TRBV16	TRBJ1-1	.	.	TGTGCCAGCAGCCAATGGGTGGGGGCCGAGAACACTGAAGCTTTCTTT	CASSQWVGAENTEAFF
TRBV6-5	TRBJ1-3	.	few	TGTGCCAGCAGTCCTGGACAGTCGTATGGAAACACCATATATTTT	CASSPGQSYGNTIYF
TRBV5-4	TRBJ2-1	TRBD2	.	TGTGCCAGCAGCTGGGGGGGGAGCCGCTCCTACAATGAGCAGTTCTTC	CASSWGGSRSYNEQFF
TRBV2	TRBJ2-7	.	.	TGTGCCAGCAGTGAGTCGGTAGGGCGAACCTACGAGCAGTACTTC	CASSESVGRTYEQYF
TRBV6-5	TRBJ2-7	.	.	TGTGCCAGCAGTCCCGTTGACTCCTACGAGCAGTACTTC	CASSPVDSYEQYF
TRBV7-2	TRBJ2-3	TRBD2	.	TGTGCCAGCAGCTTCGCAGGACTAGCGGGGGGAACAGATACGCAGTATTTT	CASSFAGLAGGTDTQYF
TRBV9	TRBJ2-7	.	.	TGTGCCAGCAGCGTAGGAGGGGAATCCTACGAGCAGTACTTC	CASSVGGESYEQYF
TRBV9	TRBJ1-1	.	.	TGTGCCAGCAGCTTTGGAGGCGGAGAAGCTTTCTTT	CASSFGGGEAFF
TRBV4-2	TRBJ2-5	TRBD2	.	TGTGCCAGCAGCCTCGGGACTAGCGGGATCGAGACCCAGTACTTC	CASSLGTSGIETQYF
TRBV5-3	TRBJ2-1	.	.	TGTGCCAGAAGCTTGTACGGCCAGGGATACTACAATGAGCAGTTCTTC	CARSLYGQGYYNEQFF